Listed below are T cell receptor beta chains from one sample, sequenced in a study of T cells in Graves' hyperthyroidism and ophthalmopathy. Each CDR3 protein gets one entry after TCRdb re-called the multiplex PCR reads with MiXCR. This table holds 300,000 to 450,000 distinct CDR3 sequences, 15% to 18% found once. Input material: blood. The receptors shown here come from a woman aged 18 to 35 with Graves' hyperthyroidism that later progressed to Graves' ophthalmopathy. The CDR3 runs from the conserved cysteine through the conserved F or W. A D gene is named only where the DNA matches it firmly. Size values are once, few and many counts, or a class for expanded clones, and some rows have none.

size	V	length	D	J	DNA	CDR3
few	TRBV28	15	-	TRBJ1-3	TGTGCCAGCAGACTTCAAGATACCTCTGGAAACACCATATATTTT	CASRLQDTSGNTIYF
few	TRBV4-2	15	-	TRBJ2-5	TGTGCCAGCAGCCAAGTCGCAGGGCCTGGGGAGACCCAGTACTTC	CASSQVAGPGETQYF
-	TRBV6-1	17	-	TRBJ2-1	TGTGCCAGCAGTGATGAGGGCCGGGACGACTCCTACAATGAGCAGTTCTTC	CASSDEGRDDSYNEQFF
many	TRBV28	13	-	TRBJ2-7	TGTGCCAGCAGAAAACAGGGCAGCTACGAGCAGTACTTC	CASRKQGSYEQYF
-	TRBV2	12	-	TRBJ1-4	TGTGCCAGCAGCCTCGGGGGCGGGAAACTGTTTTTT	CASSLGGGKLFF
-	TRBV5-1	15	TRBD2	TRBJ2-7	TGCGCCAGCAGCTTGGTGACTAGCGGGAGTTTCGAACAGTACTTC	CASSLVTSGSFEQYF
many	TRBV30	13	-	TRBJ1-1	TGTGCCTGGAGTCGGCAGCTTAACACTGAAGCTTTCTTT	CAWSRQLNTEAFF
-	TRBV10-3	13	-	TRBJ2-7	TGTGCCATCCGTGTGGGAGATCTCGACGAGCAGCACTTC	CAIRVGDLDEQHF
many	TRBV7-7	15	TRBD1	TRBJ2-1	TGTGCTAGCAGCTTAGGGACAGGGGGACGGAATGAGCAGTTCTTC	CASSLGTGGRNEQFF
-	TRBV30	12	TRBD2	TRBJ2-3	TGTGCCTGGACTCGGGGGGCAGATACGCAGTATTTT	CAWTRGADTQYF
many	TRBV27	12	-	TRBJ2-3	TGTGCCAGCACCCAGGGTACTGGTACGCAGTATTTT	CASTQGTGTQYF
-	TRBV4-1	13	-	TRBJ2-6	TGCGCCAGCAGGCCAGCTGGGGCCAACGTCCTGACTTTC	CASRPAGANVLTF
few	TRBV5-5	16	TRBD2	TRBJ2-3	TGTGCCGCCGGATCTGGTCCAGCGGGAGGAGGGGATACGCAGTATTTT	CAAGSGPAGGGDTQYF
many	TRBV20-1	14	-	TRBJ2-7	TGCAGTGCAATTCTCCCGGGCCAAGCGTACGAGCAGTACTTC	CSAILPGQAYEQYF
many	TRBV6-1	14	-	TRBJ1-5	TGTGCCAGCAGTGAAGCTGGGCATGATCAGCCCCAGCATTTT	CASSEAGHDQPQHF
few	TRBV11-2	15	TRBD1	TRBJ2-7	TGTGCCAGCAGCATATCGACAGGGGCTGACTACGAGCAGTACTTC	CASSISTGADYEQYF
few	TRBV6-1	16	TRBD1	TRBJ1-4	TGTGCCAGCAGCCAATTCTCCGGGACAGGGGGTGAAAAACTGTTTTTT	CASSQFSGTGGEKLFF
many	TRBV12-3/TRBV12-4	14	-	TRBJ1-1	TGTGCCAGCAGTTTGGGTCGTGGGGGCACTGAAGCTTTCTTT	CASSLGRGGTEAFF
many	TRBV19	13	-	TRBJ2-1	TGTGCCAGTAGTATAGATCTAGACGATGAGCAGTTCTTC	CASSIDLDDEQFF
-	TRBV6-2/TRBV6-3	14	-	TRBJ2-2	TGTGCCAGCCGGCAGGACCCGAACACCGGGGAGCTGTTTTTT	CASRQDPNTGELFF
many	TRBV18	16	-	TRBJ2-3	TGTGCCAGCTCACCATCAGTTGTCACTCGCACAGATACGCAGTATTTT	CASSPSVVTRTDTQYF
-	TRBV2	12	TRBD1	TRBJ1-1	TGTGCCAGCAGTCCAGGGACAGCCGAAGCTTTCTTT	CASSPGTAEAFF
-	TRBV27	13	-	TRBJ2-1	TGTGCCAGCAGTCCGACCATCTACAATGAGCAGTTCTTC	CASSPTIYNEQFF
few	TRBV6-2/TRBV6-3	15	-	TRBJ2-7	TGTGCCAGCAGTTACGTTACAGGGTACTCCTACGAGCAGTACTTC	CASSYVTGYSYEQYF
many	TRBV20-1	13	TRBD2	TRBJ2-7	TGCAGTGCAGAAAGGACTAGCTCCTACGAGCAGTACTTC	CSAERTSSYEQYF
many	TRBV6-1	16	TRBD1	TRBJ1-2	TGTGCCAGCACCAGACAGGGAGTAGGGTTTGACTATGGCTACACCTTC	CASTRQGVGFDYGYTF
many	TRBV28	14	-	TRBJ1-1	TGTGCCAGCAGTTTTAAGTCATCTGACACTGAAGCTTTCTTT	CASSFKSSDTEAFF
-	TRBV5-4	18	-	TRBJ2-5	TGCGCCAGCAGCCCAGGGGGGGGACATCCTAAAACAGGGGAGACCCAGTACTTC	CASSPGGGHPKTGETQYF
many	TRBV6-2/TRBV6-3	18	TRBD2	TRBJ2-1	TGTGCCAGCAGTTACGATCGGGCGGGAGGGTTCTCCTACAATGAGCAGTTCTTC	CASSYDRAGGFSYNEQFF
-	TRBV5-6	13	-	TRBJ2-2	TGTGCCAGCAGTATTACTGAAACCGGGGAGCTGTTTTTT	CASSITETGELFF
few	TRBV18	14	-	TRBJ1-1	TGTGCCAGCTCACCACAGGGCCTAATCACTGAAGCTTTCTTT	CASSPQGLITEAFF
many	TRBV2	15	-	TRBJ2-1	TGTGCCAGCCGTAAACTGGACCTAAGCGACAATGAGCAGTTCTTC	CASRKLDLSDNEQFF
many	TRBV20-1	15	TRBD2	TRBJ2-1	TGCAGTGCTAGAGAAAGAGCGGGAGGGGACAATGAGCAGTTCTTC	CSARERAGGDNEQFF
few	TRBV28	14	TRBD2	TRBJ2-7	TGTGCCAGCAGTCCGACTAGCGGACTCTACGAGCAGTACTTC	CASSPTSGLYEQYF
many	TRBV7-2	17	TRBD2	TRBJ2-7	TGTGCCAGCAGCTTAGCTAGGACTAGCGGTAACTCCTACGAGCAGTACTTC	CASSLARTSGNSYEQYF
many	TRBV29-1	14	TRBD2	TRBJ2-3	TGCAGCGTTGGACTAGCGGGGGCCACAGATACGCAGTATTTT	CSVGLAGATDTQYF
few	TRBV27	22	TRBD1	TRBJ2-1	TGTGCCAGCAGCAGTTCCAAGCCCCTCTCTCAGGGGGCGAGACAGATAATCAATGAGCAGTTCTTC	CASSSSKPLSQGARQIINEQFF
many	TRBV20-1	15	TRBD2	TRBJ2-7	TGCAGTGCTAGACCTACTAGCGGGAGCACCTACGAGCAGTACTTC	CSARPTSGSTYEQYF
many	TRBV7-9	13	-	TRBJ1-2	TGTGCCAGCAGCTTAGTATCTGGGGATGGCTACACCTTC	CASSLVSGDGYTF
-	TRBV5-4	11	-	TRBJ1-2	TGTGCCAGCAGCCTATGGTCTGATTACACCTTC	CASSLWSDYTF
many	TRBV30	13	TRBD2	TRBJ2-1	TGTGCCTGGATGGGGACTAGGGGGAATGAGCAGTTCTTC	CAWMGTRGNEQFF
many	TRBV28	16	-	TRBJ2-7	TGTGCCAGCAGTTCCCCCAGCCAGCGAGGACTCTACGAGCAGTACTTC	CASSSPSQRGLYEQYF
-	TRBV12-3/TRBV12-4	16	TRBD1	TRBJ2-2	TGTGCCAGCAGTTTAGGCCAGACAGGGTGGGCCGGGGAGCTGTTTTTT	CASSLGQTGWAGELFF
many	TRBV11-2	15	TRBD1	TRBJ2-1	TGTGCCAGCAGCGCCGTGACAGGGCGCTACAATGAGCAGTTCTTC	CASSAVTGRYNEQFF
many	TRBV10-3	16	TRBD2	TRBJ2-1	TGTGCCATCAGCGAGCGGGAGAGGGGAACCTACAATGAGCAGTTCTTC	CAISERERGTYNEQFF
few	TRBV9	14	-	TRBJ2-7	TGTGCCAGCAGCGTCTCCGGGGTAACCTACGAGCAGTACTTC	CASSVSGVTYEQYF
many	TRBV7-2	15	-	TRBJ2-7	TGTGCCAGCAGCTTGATGCGGGGCCCCTCCTACGAGCAGTACTTC	CASSLMRGPSYEQYF
-	TRBV20-1	14	-	TRBJ1-2	TGCAGTGCTAGAGATAATTTGGATAACTATGGCTACACCTTC	CSARDNLDNYGYTF
many	TRBV7-9	17	TRBD2	TRBJ2-1	TGTGCCAGCAGCTCCCTAGCGGGATCTGGTTCCTACAATGAGCAGTTCTTC	CASSSLAGSGSYNEQFF
many	TRBV27	13	-	TRBJ1-1	TGTGCCAGCAGTTGGGACCTGAACACTGAAGCTTTCTTT	CASSWDLNTEAFF
many	TRBV5-1	13	-	TRBJ2-1	TGCGCCAGCAGGCCCCTAGCGTCCAATGAGCAGTTCTTC	CASRPLASNEQFF
-	TRBV6-2/TRBV6-3	15	TRBD2	TRBJ2-3	TGTGCCAGCACCCATCGGGGGGAGAGCACAGATACGCAGTATTTT	CASTHRGESTDTQYF
few	TRBV19	11	-	TRBJ2-7	TGTGCCAGTAGTAACCAACTAGAGCAGTACTTC	CASSNQLEQYF
-	TRBV5-1	15	TRBD1	TRBJ2-1	TGCGCCAGCAGCCCTGACAGGGGTTACCACAATGAGCAGTTCTTC	CASSPDRGYHNEQFF
many	TRBV28	13	-	TRBJ2-7	TGTGCCAGCAGTCGGGGGTATTACTACGAGCAGTACTTC	CASSRGYYYEQYF
few	TRBV7-3	18	TRBD1	TRBJ2-6	TGTGCCAGCAGCACGGGGACAGGGGGCGCGACTGGGACCAACGTCCTGACTTTC	CASSTGTGGATGTNVLTF
many	TRBV6-5	15	TRBD2	TRBJ2-7	TGTGCCAGCAGTTACTCGGGAGGGCCGGTGAACGAGCAGTACTTC	CASSYSGGPVNEQYF